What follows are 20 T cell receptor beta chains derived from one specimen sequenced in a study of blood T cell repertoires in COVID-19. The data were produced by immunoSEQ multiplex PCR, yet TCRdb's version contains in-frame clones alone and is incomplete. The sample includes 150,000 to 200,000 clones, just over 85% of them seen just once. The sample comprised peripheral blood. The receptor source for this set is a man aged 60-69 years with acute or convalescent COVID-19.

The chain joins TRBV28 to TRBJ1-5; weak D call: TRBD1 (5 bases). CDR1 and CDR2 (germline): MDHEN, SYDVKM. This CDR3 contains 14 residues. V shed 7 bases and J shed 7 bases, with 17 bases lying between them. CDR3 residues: CASTTSGGNQPQHF. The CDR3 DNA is TGTGCCAGCACTACCTCGGGGGGGAACCAGCCCCAGCATTTT.

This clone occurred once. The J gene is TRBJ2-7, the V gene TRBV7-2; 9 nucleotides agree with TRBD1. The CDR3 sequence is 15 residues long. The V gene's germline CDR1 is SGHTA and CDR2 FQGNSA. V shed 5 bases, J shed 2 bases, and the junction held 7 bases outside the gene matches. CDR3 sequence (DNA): TGTGCCAGCAGCCAAGGGACAGGGACGACCTACGAGCAGTACTTC. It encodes CASSQGTGTTYEQYF.

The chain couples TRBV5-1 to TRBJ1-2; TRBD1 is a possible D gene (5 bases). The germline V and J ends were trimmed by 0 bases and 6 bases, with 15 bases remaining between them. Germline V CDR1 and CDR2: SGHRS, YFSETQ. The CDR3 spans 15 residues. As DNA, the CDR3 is TGCGCCAGCAGCTTGGATAGTGGGCCAGGGAATGGCTACACCTTC. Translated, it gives CASSLDSGPGNGYTF.

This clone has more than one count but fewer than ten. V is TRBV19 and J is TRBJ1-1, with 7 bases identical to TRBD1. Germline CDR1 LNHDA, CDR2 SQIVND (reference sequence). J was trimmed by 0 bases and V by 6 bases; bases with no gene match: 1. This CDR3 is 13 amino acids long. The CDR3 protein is CASRDRMNTEAFF. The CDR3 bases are TGTGCCAGTAGGGACAGGATGAACACTGAAGCTTTCTTT.

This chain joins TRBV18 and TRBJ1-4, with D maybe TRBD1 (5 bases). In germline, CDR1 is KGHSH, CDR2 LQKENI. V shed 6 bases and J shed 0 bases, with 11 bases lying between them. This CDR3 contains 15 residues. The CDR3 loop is CASSQEQATNEKLFF. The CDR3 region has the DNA TGTGCCAGCTCCCAAGAACAGGCAACTAATGAAAAACTGTTTTTT. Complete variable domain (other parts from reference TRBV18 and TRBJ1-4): NAGVMQNPRHLVRRRGQEARLRCSPMKGHSHVYWYRQLPEEGLKFMVYLQKENIIDESGMPKERFSAEFPKEGPSILRIQQVVRGDSAAYFCASSQEQATNEKLFFGSGTQLSVL.

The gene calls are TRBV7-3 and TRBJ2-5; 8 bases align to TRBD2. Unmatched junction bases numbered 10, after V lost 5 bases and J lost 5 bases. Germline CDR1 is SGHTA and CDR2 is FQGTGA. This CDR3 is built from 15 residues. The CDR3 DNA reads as TGTGCCAGCAGCCCCGGGAGGGCGCCCAGGGAGACCCAGTACTTC. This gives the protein CASSPGRAPRETQYF.

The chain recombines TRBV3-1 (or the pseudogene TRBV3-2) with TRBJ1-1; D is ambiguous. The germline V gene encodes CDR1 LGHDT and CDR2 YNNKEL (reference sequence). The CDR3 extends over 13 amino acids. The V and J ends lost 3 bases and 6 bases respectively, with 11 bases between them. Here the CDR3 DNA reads TGTGCCAGCAGCCAGGCGGGATCCGCTGAAGCTTTCTTT. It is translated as CASSQAGSAEAFF.

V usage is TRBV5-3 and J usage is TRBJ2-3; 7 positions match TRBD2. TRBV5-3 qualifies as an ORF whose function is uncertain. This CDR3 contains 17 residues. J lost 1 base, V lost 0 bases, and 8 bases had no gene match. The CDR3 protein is CARSLEALAEGTDTQYF. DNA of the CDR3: TGTGCCAGAAGCTTGGAAGCCCTAGCGGAAGGCACAGATACGCAGTATTTT.

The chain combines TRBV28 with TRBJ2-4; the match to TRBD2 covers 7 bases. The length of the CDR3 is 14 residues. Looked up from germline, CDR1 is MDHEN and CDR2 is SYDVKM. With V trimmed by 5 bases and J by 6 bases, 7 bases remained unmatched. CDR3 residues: CASSLGSGGNIQYF. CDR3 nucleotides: TGTGCCAGCAGTCTAGGGTCGGGGGGAAACATTCAGTACTTC. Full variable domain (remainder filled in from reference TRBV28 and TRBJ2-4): DVKVTQSSRYLVKRTGEKVFLECVQDMDHENMFWYRQDPGLGLRLIYFSYDVKMKEKGDIPEGYSVSREKKERFSLILESASTNQTSMYLCASSLGSGGNIQYFGAGTRLSVL.

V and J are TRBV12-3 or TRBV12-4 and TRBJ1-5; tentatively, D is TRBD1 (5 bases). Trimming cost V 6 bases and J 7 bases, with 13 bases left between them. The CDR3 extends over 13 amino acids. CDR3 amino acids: CASRLGGGQPQHF. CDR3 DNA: TGTGCCAGCAGGCTTGGGGGGGGGCAGCCCCAGCATTTT.

The DNA for the CDR3 is TGTGCCAGCAGCTTAGCGTCCAACCGGCGAGGGGCTTTCTTT. Its protein product is CASSLASNRRGAFF. The chain carries TRBV7-9 and TRBJ1-1, with unresolved D. Germline CDR1 reads SEHNR; CDR2 reads FQNEAQ (reference sequence). The CDR3 has 14 amino acids. V lost 0 bases and J 11 bases, leaving 16 bases between the germline ends.

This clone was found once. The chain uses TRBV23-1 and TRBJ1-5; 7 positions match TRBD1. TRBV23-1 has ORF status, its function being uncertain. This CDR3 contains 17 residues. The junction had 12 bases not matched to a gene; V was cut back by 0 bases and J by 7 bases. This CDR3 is CASSQSRRGWWRQPQHF. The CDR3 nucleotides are TGCGCCAGCAGTCAATCACGCAGGGGGTGGTGGAGGCAGCCCCAGCATTTT.

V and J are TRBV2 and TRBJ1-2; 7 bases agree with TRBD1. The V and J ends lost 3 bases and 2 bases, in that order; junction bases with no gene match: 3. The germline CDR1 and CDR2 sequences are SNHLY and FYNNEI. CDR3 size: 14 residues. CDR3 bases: TGTGCCAGCAGTGAGGGGACAGTCAACTATGGCTACACCTTC. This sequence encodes CASSEGTVNYGYTF.

CDR3 DNA sequence: TGTGCCACCAGTGATTATGGGACAGCCACAGATACGCAGTATTTT. Encoded protein: CATSDYGTATDTQYF. This sequence joins TRBV24-1 and TRBJ2-3; 7 positions match TRBD1. The germline gives CDR1 KGHDR, CDR2 SFDVKD. Trimming took 2 bases from V and 2 from J; bases not matched to a gene: 3. The CDR3 consists of 15 residues.

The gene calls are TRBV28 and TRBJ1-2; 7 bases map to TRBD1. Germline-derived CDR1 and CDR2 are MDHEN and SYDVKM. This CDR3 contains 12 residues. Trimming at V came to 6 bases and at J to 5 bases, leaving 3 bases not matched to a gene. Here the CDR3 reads CASRPGGYGYTF. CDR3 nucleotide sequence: TGTGCCAGCAGGCCAGGGGGATATGGCTACACCTTC.

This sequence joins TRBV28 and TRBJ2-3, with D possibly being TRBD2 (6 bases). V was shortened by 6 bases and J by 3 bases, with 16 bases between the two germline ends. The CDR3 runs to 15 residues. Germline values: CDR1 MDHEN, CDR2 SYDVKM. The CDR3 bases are TGTGCCAGCAGCCGCAGCGGGTCTGGTACAGATACGCAGTATTTT. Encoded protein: CASSRSGSGTDTQYF.

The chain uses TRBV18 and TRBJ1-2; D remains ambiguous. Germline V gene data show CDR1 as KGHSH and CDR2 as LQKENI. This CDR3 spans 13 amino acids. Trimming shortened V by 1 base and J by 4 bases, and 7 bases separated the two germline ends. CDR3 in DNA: TGTGCCAGCTCACCACGCGAGGGCTATGGCTACACCTTC. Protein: CASSPREGYGYTF.

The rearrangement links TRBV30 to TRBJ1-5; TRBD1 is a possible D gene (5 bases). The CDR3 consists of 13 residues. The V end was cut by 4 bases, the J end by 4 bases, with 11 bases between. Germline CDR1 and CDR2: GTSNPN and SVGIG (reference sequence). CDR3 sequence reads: CAWKGVGNQPQHF. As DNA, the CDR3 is TGTGCCTGGAAAGGGGTAGGTAATCAGCCCCAGCATTTT.

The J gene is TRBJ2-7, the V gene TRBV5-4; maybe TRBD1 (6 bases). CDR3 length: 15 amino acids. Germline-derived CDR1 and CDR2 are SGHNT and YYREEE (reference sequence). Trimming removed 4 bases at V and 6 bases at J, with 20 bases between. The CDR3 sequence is CASSLLTGTRGEQYF. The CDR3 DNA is TGTGCCAGCAGCCTCCTGACAGGAACCCGTGGCGAGCAGTACTTC.

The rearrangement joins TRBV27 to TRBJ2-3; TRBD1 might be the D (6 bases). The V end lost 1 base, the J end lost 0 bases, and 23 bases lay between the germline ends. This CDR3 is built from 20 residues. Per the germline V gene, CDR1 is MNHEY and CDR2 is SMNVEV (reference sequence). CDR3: CASSLFQGPYLLPSTDTQYF. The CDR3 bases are TGTGCCAGCAGTTTATTCCAGGGGCCGTACCTGTTACCTAGCACAGATACGCAGTATTTT.